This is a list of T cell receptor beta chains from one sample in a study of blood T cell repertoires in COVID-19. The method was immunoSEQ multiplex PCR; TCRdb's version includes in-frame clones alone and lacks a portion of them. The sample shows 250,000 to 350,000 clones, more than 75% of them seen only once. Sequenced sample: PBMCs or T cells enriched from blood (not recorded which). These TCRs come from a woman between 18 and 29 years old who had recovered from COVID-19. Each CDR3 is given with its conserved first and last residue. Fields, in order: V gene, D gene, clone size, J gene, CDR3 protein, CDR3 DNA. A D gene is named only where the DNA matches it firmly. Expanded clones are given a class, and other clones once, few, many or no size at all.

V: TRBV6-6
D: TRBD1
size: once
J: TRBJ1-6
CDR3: CASSYGSTGLNSPLHF
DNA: TGTGCCAGCAGTTACGGATCGACAGGGTTGAATTCACCCCTCCACTTT

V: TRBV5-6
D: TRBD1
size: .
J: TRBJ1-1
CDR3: CASSFSPKQGAGSEAFF
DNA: TGTGCCAGCAGCTTTTCCCCCAAACAGGGGGCAGGGTCTGAAGCTTTCTTT

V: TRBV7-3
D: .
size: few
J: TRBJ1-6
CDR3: CASSLLLNSPLHF
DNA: TGTGCCAGCAGCTTATTACTTAATTCACCCCTCCACTTT

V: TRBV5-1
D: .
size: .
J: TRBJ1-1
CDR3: CASSLLPGVNTEAFF
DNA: TGCGCCAGCAGCTTGCTCCCAGGGGTGAACACTGAAGCTTTCTTT

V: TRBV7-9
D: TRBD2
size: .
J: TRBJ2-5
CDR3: CASSPAPLAGVQETQYF
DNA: TGTGCCAGCAGCCCCGCTCCGCTAGCGGGGGTACAAGAGACCCAGTACTTC

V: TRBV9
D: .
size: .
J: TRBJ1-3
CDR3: CASSVDGETTIYF
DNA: TGTGCCAGCAGCGTAGACGGGGAAACAACCATATATTTT

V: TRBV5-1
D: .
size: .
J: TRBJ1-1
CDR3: CASSLDGGVYTEAFF
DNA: TGCGCCAGCAGCTTGGATGGGGGGGTCTACACTGAAGCTTTCTTT

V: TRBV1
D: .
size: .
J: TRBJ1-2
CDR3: CTSSQRGLTGGNYGYTF
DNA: TGCACCAGCAGCCAACGGGGATTAACAGGGGGCAACTATGGCTACACCTTC

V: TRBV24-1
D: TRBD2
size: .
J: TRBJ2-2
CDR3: CATSDPGTRSDTGELFF
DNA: TGTGCCACCAGTGATCCCGGGACTAGGTCCGACACCGGGGAGCTGTTTTTT

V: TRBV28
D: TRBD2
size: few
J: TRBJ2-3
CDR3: CASSLVGRVADTQYF
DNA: TGTGCCAGCAGTTTAGTCGGGAGGGTAGCAGATACGCAGTATTTT

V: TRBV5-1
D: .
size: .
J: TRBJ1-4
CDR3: CASSFLGEVRSEKLFF
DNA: TGCGCCAGCAGCTTTCTCGGGGAGGTACGCTCCGAAAAACTGTTTTTT

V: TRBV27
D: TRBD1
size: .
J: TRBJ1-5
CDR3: CASSATGAAQPQHF
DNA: TGTGCCAGCAGTGCTACAGGGGCGGCCCAGCCCCAGCATTTT